The rows below give T cell receptor beta chains drawn from one sample of a study of shared clonotypes between healthy human individuals. Repertoires were generated with immunoSEQ multiplex PCR, while TCRdb's copy carries only in-frame clones and drops some. The repertoire holds some 1,100,000 clones, with 75% to 85% as singletons. Source material: memory CD4+ T cells from PBMCs. The receptors shown here come from a man younger than 35 in good health. Some clones in this sample may be carry-over from other donors' samples. The CDR3 runs from the conserved cysteine through the conserved F or W. Each record gives: CDR3 DNA, CDR3 protein, D gene, J gene, clone size, V gene. The D gene is left open where the match is weak. Clone size is not always given. Where it is, it says once, few, many or a class for expanded clones.

TGTGCCAGCAGTAGACAGGGCTCCTCGAAACGCGGGGAGCTGTTTTTT | CASSRQGSSKRGELFF | TRBD1 | TRBJ2-2 | NA | TRBV27
TGTGCCAGCAGCCCGACCGCCGGGACTAGCGGGAGATGGGAGCAGTTCTTC | CASSPTAGTSGRWEQFF | TRBD2 | TRBJ2-1 | NA | TRBV9
TGTGCCAGCCGGGGGGGGAGAACCAAAAACATTCAGTACTTC | CASRGGRTKNIQYF | TRBD2 | TRBJ2-4 | NA | TRBV6-5
TGTGCCAGCAGAGGACAGGGGGAGAACACCGGGGAGCTGTTTTTT | CASRGQGENTGELFF | TRBD1 | TRBJ2-2 | once | TRBV6-5
TGTGCCAGCAGTTGGGACCAGGAGACTGAAGCTTTCTTT | CASSWDQETEAFF | NA | TRBJ1-1 | few | TRBV28
TGTGCCAGCAGCTCGACGGGGACCGGCCAAGAGACCCAGTACTTC | CASSSTGTGQETQYF | NA | TRBJ2-5 | NA | TRBV5-8
TGTGCCAGTACGGCCCCGAACACCGGGGAGCTGTTTTTT | CASTAPNTGELFF | NA | TRBJ2-2 | few | TRBV19
TGTGCCAGCAGCTACCGGGCCCTTAATTACAATGAGCAGTTCTTC | CASSYRALNYNEQFF | NA | TRBJ2-1 | NA | TRBV7-9
TGCGCCAGCAGCCCCCTGGACAGGGGGCACTACAATGAGCAGTTCTTC | CASSPLDRGHYNEQFF | TRBD1 | TRBJ2-1 | NA | TRBV5-1
TGTGCCAGCAGTTTCCGAGTTTATGGCTACACCTTC | CASSFRVYGYTF | NA | TRBJ1-2 | NA | TRBV28
TGTGCCAGCAGCCCGAGTCTCACCGGGGAGCTGTTTTTT | CASSPSLTGELFF | NA | TRBJ2-2 | NA | TRBV7-2
TGCAGCTCCCGTAGGGATGTGAACACTGAAGCTTTCTTT | CSSRRDVNTEAFF | NA | TRBJ1-1 | NA | TRBV29-1
TGTGCCAGCAGCTTACTAGGCAAAACAGATACGCAGTATTTT | CASSLLGKTDTQYF | NA | TRBJ2-3 | NA | TRBV7-3
TGTGCCAGCAGCCAGGACAGTCCTGGGGCCAACGTCCTGACTTTC | CASSQDSPGANVLTF | NA | TRBJ2-6 | NA | TRBV11-1
TGTGCCAGCAGCCCGGGACTAGCGCGCTCCTACGAGCAGTACTTC | CASSPGLARSYEQYF | TRBD2 | TRBJ2-7 | NA | TRBV7-2
TGTGCCAGCAGCCTCTTGCCGGGAGCCCAAAGGCAGTTCTTC | CASSLLPGAQRQFF | NA | TRBJ2-1 | many | TRBV9
TGTGCCAGCAGTATACAGGGAAGCTATGGCTACACCTTC | CASSIQGSYGYTF | NA | TRBJ1-2 | NA | TRBV28
TGCGCCAGCAGCTTGGTCGGGGGGGAGAACACTGAAGCTTTCTTT | CASSLVGGENTEAFF | NA | TRBJ1-1 | NA | TRBV5-1
TGTGCCTCCCACCCGGGAGGCACAGATACGCAGTATTTT | CASHPGGTDTQYF | NA | TRBJ2-3 | NA | TRBV28
TGTGCCAGCAGCGTAGTGGGACAGGGGCCTGAGCAGTTCTTC | CASSVVGQGPEQFF | TRBD1 | TRBJ2-1 | NA | TRBV9
TGTGCCAGCAGCGTCCTCACCGGGACCCGAGGAGGAAACACCATATATTTT | CASSVLTGTRGGNTIYF | NA | TRBJ1-3 | NA | TRBV11-2
TGTGCCAGCACGACAGGACAGGGTAATGAAAAACTGTTTTTT | CASTTGQGNEKLFF | TRBD1 | TRBJ1-4 | NA | TRBV7-2
TGCGCCAGCAGCTTGACAGGGGCGTCAGATACGCAGTATTTT | CASSLTGASDTQYF | TRBD1 | TRBJ2-3 | NA | TRBV5-1
TGCGCCAGCAGCGTAACGGGGGACAGAGAACCCTACACCTTC | CASSVTGDREPYTF | TRBD1 | TRBJ1-2 | NA | TRBV5-1
TGTGCCTGGAGTCACTCTAACTATGGCTACACCTTC | CAWSHSNYGYTF | NA | TRBJ1-2 | few | TRBV30
TGTGCCAGCAGTTACTCGGGCAGGACCTACGAGCAGTACTTC | CASSYSGRTYEQYF | NA | TRBJ2-7 | NA | TRBV6-6
TGTGCCAGCAGTGATGTAGGGAGCACGAGCTCCTACGAGCAGTACTTC | CASSDVGSTSSYEQYF | NA | TRBJ2-7 | NA | TRBV6-1
TGTGCCAGCAGCTTAGGTCGGTCCCAAGAGACCCAGTACTTC | CASSLGRSQETQYF | NA | TRBJ2-5 | NA | TRBV11-2
TGTGCCAGCAGCTTAGTACGGGGAGAGCTGTTTTTT | CASSLVRGELFF | NA | TRBJ2-2 | NA | TRBV7-3
TGCGCCAGCAGCATCAGCGGGAGGGGCTCCCAAGAGACCCAGTACTTC | CASSISGRGSQETQYF | TRBD2 | TRBJ2-5 | NA | TRBV5-1
TGTGCCAGCAGTGCTTACAGGGTGGGGGAGCGGGAGCAGTTCTTC | CASSAYRVGEREQFF | NA | TRBJ2-1 | NA | TRBV6-1
TGTGCCAGCAGGGAGCTAGCACGGACAGATACGCAGTATTTT | CASRELARTDTQYF | NA | TRBJ2-3 | few | TRBV2
TGTGCCAGCAGCTTGCGCGGACAGGACAGATATTCACCCCTCCACTTT | CASSLRGQDRYSPLHF | TRBD1 | TRBJ1-6 | NA | TRBV5-8
TGTGCCTGGAGCCTAGGGGGGAACTATGGCTACACCTTC | CAWSLGGNYGYTF | NA | TRBJ1-2 | NA | TRBV30
TGTGCCAGCAGCCAAGGTCCCGGGAGGGGCTACAATGAGCAGTTCTTC | CASSQGPGRGYNEQFF | TRBD2 | TRBJ2-1 | NA | TRBV4-2
TGTGCCAGCAGTTTGGGGACCTATGGCTACACCTTC | CASSLGTYGYTF | NA | TRBJ1-2 | few | TRBV28
TGTGCCAGCAGCAGGGATGGGACCCAGTACTTC | CASSRDGTQYF | NA | TRBJ2-5 | many | TRBV5-6
TGTGCCTGGAGCGGCCCGGAGTCTGAAAAACTGTTTTTT | CAWSGPESEKLFF | NA | TRBJ1-4 | NA | TRBV30
TGTGCCACCTACGGGGCTAGCGGGAATACGCAGTATTTT | CATYGASGNTQYF | TRBD2 | TRBJ2-3 | NA | TRBV2
TGCAGCGGAGACTTTCGGATTACAACCGGGAACAAAAACATTCAGTACTTC | CSGDFRITTGNKNIQYF | NA | TRBJ2-4 | NA | TRBV29-1
TGTGCCAGCAGCTTTATGCAGGATCAGCCCCAGCATTTT | CASSFMQDQPQHF | NA | TRBJ1-5 | NA | TRBV7-3
TGTGCCAGCAGCTTAGAGCTGGGACTAGCGGGAGCGGAAGAGCAGTACTTC | CASSLELGLAGAEEQYF | TRBD2 | TRBJ2-7 | NA | TRBV7-9
TGTGCCAGCAGCTTAGTCGGACGTGGGCCTATGAACACTGAAGCTTTCTTT | CASSLVGRGPMNTEAFF | NA | TRBJ1-1 | NA | TRBV11-2
TGTGCCACACGGACGACCGGCTTGTGGTCACCCCTCCACTTT | CATRTTGLWSPLHF | NA | TRBJ1-6 | NA | TRBV7-9
TGTGCCAGCAGCTTGGTACCGGGACTAGCGGCAAACATTCAGTACTTC | CASSLVPGLAANIQYF | TRBD2 | TRBJ2-4 | NA | TRBV5-7
TGTGCCAGCAGCACAACGGGACAGGACACAGATACGCAGTATTTT | CASSTTGQDTDTQYF | TRBD1 | TRBJ2-3 | once | TRBV5-4
TGTGCCAGCAGTGGTAGTGACAGCCTTGCAACTAATGAAAAACTGTTTTTT | CASSGSDSLATNEKLFF | NA | TRBJ1-4 | NA | TRBV2
TGTGCCAGCAGCTTGCAACGGGGAAACACCATATATTTT | CASSLQRGNTIYF | NA | TRBJ1-3 | NA | TRBV5-4
TGTGCCAGCAGAATGGACGGGAGCTCCTACGAGCAGTACTTC | CASRMDGSSYEQYF | NA | TRBJ2-7 | NA | TRBV4-2
TGCAGCGTTGAAACGGGAGATACGCAGTATTTT | CSVETGDTQYF | NA | TRBJ2-3 | NA | TRBV29-1
TGCAGCGTTTCCAGGGAAGGTCAGCCCCAGCATTTT | CSVSREGQPQHF | NA | TRBJ1-5 | NA | TRBV29-1
TGTGCCAGCAGCGCGACTAGCGGGATTTATCGCACAGATACGCAGTATTTT | CASSATSGIYRTDTQYF | TRBD2 | TRBJ2-3 | NA | TRBV7-2
TGTGCCAGCGCCATTTACCAAGAGACCCAGTACTTC | CASAIYQETQYF | NA | TRBJ2-5 | once | TRBV28
TGTGCCAGCAGCTTGGTTGTGGCGGGGAAGGCCCACGAGCAGTACTTC | CASSLVVAGKAHEQYF | NA | TRBJ2-7 | NA | TRBV5-6
TGCAGCGTCGTAAGCTCGGGGCTACTCCCTCGCAATGAGCAGTTCTTC | CSVVSSGLLPRNEQFF | NA | TRBJ2-1 | once | TRBV29-1
TGTGCCAGCAGCTTAACGTCCCACAATGAGCAGTTCTTC | CASSLTSHNEQFF | NA | TRBJ2-1 | NA | TRBV7-3
TGTGCCAGCAGCCTCAGACTAGCGGGAGGTTCGGACACCGGGGAGCTGTTTTTT | CASSLRLAGGSDTGELFF | TRBD2 | TRBJ2-2 | NA | TRBV11-2
TGTGCCAGCAGTTTAACTAGTAGCTACGAGCAGTACTTC | CASSLTSSYEQYF | NA | TRBJ2-7 | NA | TRBV27